This passage covers 30 T cell receptor beta chains from one sample sequenced in a study of T cell responses to AZD1222 COVID-19 vaccine. Sequencing used immunoSEQ multiplex PCR; TCRdb keeps in-frame clones, though not all of them. The data show roughly 99,000 clones, around 93% seen once. The sample consisted of peripheral blood, taken 28 days after the second AZD1222 dose. Every receptor here comes from an adult who received the AZD1222 COVID-19 vaccine.

V is TRBV3-1 (or the pseudogene TRBV3-2) and J is TRBJ2-1; 11 bases align to TRBD2. V dropped 2 bases and J dropped 4; count of bases not matched to a gene: 10. The CDR3 spans 18 residues. CDR1 is LGHDT and CDR2 is YNNKEL in the germline V gene (reference sequence). CDR3 nucleotide sequence: TGTGCCAGCAGCCAAAAAGTCCTGGGGACTAGCGGTTACAATGAGCAGTTCTTC. It translates to CASSQKVLGTSGYNEQFF.

CDR3 in DNA: TGTGCCAGTAGTACCGCGACAGGGGGAGATGGCTACACCTTC. Amino acid sequence: CASSTATGGDGYTF. The chain couples TRBV19 to TRBJ1-2, with TRBD1 matching 9 bases. This CDR3 spans 14 amino acids. Germline V CDR1 and CDR2: LNHDA, SQIVND (reference sequence). V lost 4 bases to trimming and J lost 6 bases; unmatched junction nucleotides: 6.

This clone has just one count. The chain couples TRBV12-3 or TRBV12-4 to TRBJ1-6; D not certain. There are 13 residues in the CDR3. V was trimmed by 7 bases and J by 8 bases, leaving 12 bases between them. The CDR3 loop is CASKPTGDSPLHF. The DNA for the CDR3 is TGTGCCAGCAAGCCGACCGGGGATTCACCCCTCCACTTT.

The gene calls are TRBV28 and TRBJ1-2; D remains ambiguous. V lost 2 bases and J lost 5, with 9 bases in between. CDR1 and CDR2 from the germline V gene are MDHEN and SYDVKM. The CDR3 has 13 amino acids. DNA for the CDR3: TGTGCCAGCAGTTTAGTAGGGATGTATGGCTACACCTTC. This sequence encodes CASSLVGMYGYTF.

The sample holds one count of this clone. The chain recombines TRBV5-1 with TRBJ1-3; no definite D call. CDR1 and CDR2 (germline): SGHRS, YFSETQ. The CDR3 runs to 15 residues. Trimming took 5 bases from V and 0 from J, leaving 12 bases between them. CDR3 residues: CASSSVTSSGNTIYF. CDR3 bases: TGCGCCAGCAGTTCCGTGACTAGCTCTGGAAACACCATATATTTT.

This clone was observed once. The DNA for the CDR3 is TGTGCCAGCTCACCCAACAGCGACGAGCAGTACTTC. This sequence encodes CASSPNSDEQYF. The chain links TRBV18 to TRBJ2-7; no reliable D call. This CDR3 has 12 residues. The germline gives CDR1 KGHSH, CDR2 LQKENI. Trimming removed 3 bases at V and 5 bases at J, with 8 bases between.

The chain employs TRBV2 and TRBJ1-3; D not resolved. V was clipped by 5 bases and J by 0 bases, with 14 bases between them. This CDR3 region has 16 residues. Germline-derived CDR1 and CDR2 are SNHLY and FYNNEI. The CDR3 here is CASSRLLRDSGNTIYF. The CDR3, as DNA: TGTGCCAGCAGTCGCCTCCTTAGGGACTCTGGAAACACCATATATTTT.

The V and J genes are TRBV27 and TRBJ2-2, with D possibly being TRBD1 or TRBD2 (6 bases each). V was trimmed by 2 bases and J by 4 bases, leaving 17 bases between them. Germline CDR1 and CDR2: MNHEY and SMNVEV (reference sequence). CDR3 length: 17 residues. The CDR3, as DNA: TGTGCCAGCAGTTTAAGGTCGCCGGGGGCGGGCACCGGGGAGCTGTTTTTT. Its translation: CASSLRSPGAGTGELFF.

The chain employs TRBV30 and TRBJ1-6; the D is unclear. The CDR3 length is 11 residues. V gave up 0 bases and J gave up 15 bases, with 9 bases separating them. Germline CDR1 reads GTSNPN; CDR2 reads SVGIG (reference sequence). In nucleotides, the CDR3 is TGTGCCTGGAGTGTAGGATATCTCCTCCACTTT. This gives the protein CAWSVGYLLHF.

This clone came up once. The rearrangement links TRBV7-2 to TRBJ2-7; 9 bases map to TRBD2. The CDR3 runs 14 residues. Germline CDR1 SGHTA, CDR2 FQGNSA. Losses at the gene ends were 3 bases for V and 6 bases for J; bases not matched to a gene: 6. CDR3 amino acids: CASSFSLAGTEQYF. As DNA, the CDR3 is TGTGCCAGCAGCTTCAGTCTAGCGGGAACCGAGCAGTACTTC.

V and J are TRBV29-1 and TRBJ2-7; D not resolved. V lost 2 bases and J lost 3, with 11 bases in between. CDR1 SQVTM and CDR2 ANQGSEA come from the germline V gene. CDR3 length equals 13 residues. DNA of the CDR3: TGCAGCGTTGAACAGCCCGAGAACTACGAGCAGTACTTC. Translation: CSVEQPENYEQYF.

V and J are TRBV5-6 and TRBJ1-4; 9 bases agree with TRBD1. V was pared by 2 bases and J by 8 bases, with 7 bases of the junction left unmatched. Germline CDR1 and CDR2: SGHDT and YYEEEE. The CDR3 contains 15 residues. Here the CDR3 DNA reads TGTGCCAGCAGCTTCGGGGGGACAGGGAAGGAAAAACTGTTTTTT. This gives the protein CASSFGGTGKEKLFF.

This chain joins TRBV7-8 and TRBJ1-1; tentatively, D is TRBD1 (6 bases). The CDR3 totals 15 residues. Trimming took off 6 bases at V and 7 bases at J, with 21 bases between the two ends. Germline V gene sequence: CDR1 SGHVS, CDR2 FQNEAQ. The CDR3, as DNA: TGTGCCAGCAGTCTAGGGGGTTACGGGGATCTTGAAGCTTTCTTT. This gives the protein CASSLGGYGDLEAFF.

The V and J genes are TRBV2 and TRBJ1-2; tentatively, D is TRBD1 (6 bases). CDR1 and CDR2 from the germline V gene are SNHLY and FYNNEI. CDR3 length equals 16 residues. V lost 7 bases to trimming and J lost 5 bases, with 23 bases between them. In DNA, the CDR3 is TGTGCCAGCACCCAGCTTACCACAGGGTATAGTTATGGCTACACCTTC. This encodes CASTQLTTGYSYGYTF.

The chain couples TRBV5-4 to TRBJ2-1; 15 nucleotides agree with TRBD2. The junction had 5 bases not matched to a gene; V was cut back by 4 bases and J by 6 bases. This CDR3 is built from 16 residues. CDR1 and CDR2 (germline): SGHNT, YYREEE (reference sequence). This CDR3 is CASSAWTSGGGNEQFF. CDR3 DNA: TGTGCCAGCAGCGCCTGGACTAGCGGGGGGGGCAATGAGCAGTTCTTC.

The chain joins TRBV7-3 to TRBJ1-2, with 8 positions matching TRBD1. V dropped 5 bases and J dropped 4; count of bases not matched to a gene: 3. The V gene's germline CDR1 is SGHTA and CDR2 FQGTGA. The CDR3 consists of 13 residues. The CDR3 DNA reads as TGTGCCAGCAGCGTTGACAGGGGCTATGGCTACACCTTC. Residues: CASSVDRGYGYTF.

This clone was seen only once. The chain has TRBV5-1 and TRBJ1-2; D is unclear. In germline, CDR1 is SGHRS, CDR2 YFSETQ. Trimming took 4 bases from V and 6 from J, leaving 10 bases between them. CDR3 size: 12 residues. CDR3 bases: TGCGCCAGCAGCCTCCCACTGGATGGCTACACCTTC. This codes for CASSLPLDGYTF.

The chain couples TRBV19 to TRBJ2-3; 11 nucleotides match TRBD2. Germline CDR1 LNHDA, CDR2 SQIVND (reference sequence). The CDR3 loop spans 18 amino acids. V dropped 3 bases and J dropped 2; count of bases not matched to a gene: 10. CDR3 protein: CASSMKGGLAEITDTQYF. In DNA, the CDR3 is TGTGCCAGTAGTATGAAAGGGGGACTAGCGGAGATCACAGATACGCAGTATTTT.

The rearrangement links TRBV6-5 to TRBJ1-2; D unclear. This CDR3 is built from 13 residues. Germline lookup yields CDR1 MNHEY and CDR2 SVGAGI. Trimming left V 8 bases short and J 2 bases short, with 12 bases between. CDR3 sequence reads: CASPSTQNYGYTF. The DNA of the CDR3 is TGTGCCAGCCCATCGACGCAAAACTATGGCTACACCTTC.

The V call is TRBV6-5, the J call TRBJ1-5; 7 nucleotides line up with TRBD1. There are 13 residues in the CDR3. CDR1 and CDR2 from the germline V gene are MNHEY and SVGAGI. Germline trimming cut 6 bases from V and 6 bases from J; bases unmatched to any gene: 5. CDR3 in DNA: TGTGCCAGCAGCCTACAGGGGACTCAGCCCCAGCATTTT. As protein: CASSLQGTQPQHF.

This rearrangement joins TRBV19 to TRBJ1-6; possibly TRBD1 for D (6 bases). In germline, CDR1 is LNHDA, CDR2 SQIVND (reference sequence). The CDR3 has 13 residues. V shed 7 bases and J shed 7 bases, with 11 bases lying between them. CDR3 nucleotide sequence: TGTGCCAGTAATAAGGGGGGGAATTCACCCCTCCACTTT. As protein: CASNKGGNSPLHF.

The chain links TRBV21-1 to TRBJ2-7; TRBD1, the table's D call, was not compared with the DNA. TRBV21-1 is an annotated pseudogene. The CDR3 has 15 amino acids. The CDR3 reads CASSSETFITYEQYF. CDR3 coding DNA: TGTGCCAGCAGCTCCGAGACATTTATAACCTACGAGCAGTACTTC.

The sample holds one count of this clone. The chain recombines TRBV28 with TRBJ1-2; unclear D gene. Germline values: CDR1 MDHEN, CDR2 SYDVKM. The CDR3 extends over 16 amino acids. Deletions cut 5 bases from V and 4 bases from J, with 20 bases between. Here the CDR3 DNA reads TGTGCCAGCAGTCGTACCCGAGCCGGTCAGCCCTATGGCTACACCTTC. Its protein is CASSRTRAGQPYGYTF.

CDR3 DNA: TGCGCCAGCAGCTTGCCCGGGTTATACGAGCAGTACTTC. Translation: CASSLPGLYEQYF. The genes are TRBV5-1 and TRBJ2-7; D not resolved. V was clipped by 1 base and J by 4 bases, with 9 bases between them. Germline lookup yields CDR1 SGHRS and CDR2 YFSETQ. CDR3 length: 13 residues.

This chain uses TRBV2 with TRBJ1-4, with D maybe TRBD1 (5 bases). The CDR3 spans 15 residues. Germline CDR1 SNHLY, CDR2 FYNNEI. The V end lost 2 bases, the J end lost 3 bases, and 10 bases lay between the germline ends. For the CDR3, the DNA is TGTGCCAGCAGTGAAACGGGGGTTTCTAATGAAAAACTGTTTTTT. Amino acid sequence: CASSETGVSNEKLFF.

In this sample, this clone turned up once. The chain has TRBV6-5 and TRBJ2-7; D is unclear. The length of the CDR3 is 12 residues. Germline V gene data show CDR1 as MNHEY and CDR2 as SVGAGI. Trimming removed 8 bases at V and 0 bases at J, with 8 bases between. The CDR3 sequence is CASGSISYEQYF. In nucleotides, the CDR3 is TGTGCCAGCGGATCAATCTCCTACGAGCAGTACTTC.

This chain uses TRBV7-2 with TRBJ1-2, with D hard to call. Germline V gene sequence: CDR1 SGHTA, CDR2 FQGNSA. Trimming took off 1 base at V and 3 bases at J, with 9 bases between the two ends. CDR3 length: 14 amino acids. CDR3 loop: CASSLGVYDYGYTF. DNA of the CDR3: TGTGCCAGCAGCTTAGGGGTATATGACTATGGCTACACCTTC.

The gene calls are TRBV7-9 and TRBJ1-4; 9 positions agree with TRBD1. This CDR3 is 15 amino acids long. Trimming cost V 5 bases and J 7 bases; bases outside gene matches: 8. Germline loops: CDR1 SEHNR, CDR2 FQNEAQ (reference sequence). CDR3 DNA: TGTGCCAGCAGCAATAACAGGGGGCCGGCTGAAAAACTGTTTTTT. Residues: CASSNNRGPAEKLFF. The full variable domain, in which reference TRBV7-9 and TRBJ1-4 provide the parts outside the CDR3, is DTGVSQNPRHKITKRGQNVTFRCDPISEHNRLYWYRQTLGQGPEFLTYFQNEAQLEKSRLLSDRFSAERPKGSFSTLEIQRTEQGDSAMYLCASSNNRGPAEKLFFGSGTQLSVL.

This clone has at least ten counts. This rearrangement joins TRBV5-6 to TRBJ2-3; D is unclear. Per the germline V gene, CDR1 is SGHDT and CDR2 is YYEEEE. The germline V and J ends were trimmed by 3 bases and 1 base, with 15 bases remaining between them. This CDR3 has 16 residues. This CDR3 reads CASSSASQLRTDTQYF. CDR3 bases: TGTGCCAGCAGCTCAGCTTCCCAACTTCGCACAGATACGCAGTATTTT.

The chain combines TRBV7-6 with TRBJ1-1; D is unclear. The germline V gene encodes CDR1 SGHVS and CDR2 FNYEAQ. Trimming left V 0 bases short and J 1 base short, with 15 bases between. The CDR3 sequence is 17 residues long. In DNA, the CDR3 is TGTGCCAGCAGCTTAGCGCGGTTGCCCTCAAAGAACACTGAAGCTTTCTTT. Its protein is CASSLARLPSKNTEAFF.